A single sample is the source of the 25 T cell receptor beta chains below, sequenced in a study of cytomegalovirus exposure and HLA in healthy donors. Vbeta (60) and Jbeta (13) primers were used in the PCR. Assay: immunoSEQ multiplex PCR; the TCRdb copy retains only in-frame clones and omits some. This table holds around 230,000 clones, more than 75% found once. Sequenced material: PBMCs. These receptors came from a girl aged 2-15 years in good health and CMV-seronegative.

V usage is TRBV6-5 and J usage is TRBJ1-1; TRBD1 agrees at 9 bases. The CDR3 contains 13 residues. V was pared by 8 bases and J by 4 bases, with 5 bases of the junction left unmatched. CDR1 MNHEY and CDR2 SVGAGI come from the germline V gene. CDR3: CASGQGLGTEAFF. The CDR3 coding sequence is TGTGCCAGCGGACAGGGGTTGGGCACTGAAGCTTTCTTT.

The chain joins TRBV9 to TRBJ2-5; D might be TRBD2 (5 bases). The J call may not be correct, given that the DNA end is closer to TRBJ2-7. CDR3 length equals 15 residues. CDR1 SGDLS and CDR2 YYNGEE come from the germline V gene. The CDR3 region is CASSVAVGGPYEQYF. CDR3 sequence (DNA): TGTGCCAGCAGCGTAGCCGTTGGAGGCCCCTACGAGCAGTACTTC.

The chain couples TRBV7-9 to TRBJ2-3, with 7 nucleotides matching TRBD2. Germline V lookup: CDR1 SEHNR, CDR2 FQNEAQ (reference sequence). This CDR3 region has 16 residues. J lost 2 bases, V lost 5 bases, and 10 bases had no gene match. The CDR3, as DNA: TGTGCCAGCAGCACGGGGTCCGCGGGAGCCACAGATACGCAGTATTTT. Its translation is CASSTGSAGATDTQYF.

The J gene is TRBJ2-7, the V gene TRBV10-3; 7 bases map to TRBD2. CDR3 length: 16 residues. Germline loops: CDR1 ENHRY, CDR2 SYGVKD. V lost 0 bases and J lost 5; bases outside the gene matches: 10. This CDR3 reads CAISESRRRGRDEQYF. The CDR3 DNA reads TGTGCCATCAGTGAGTCACGGAGGCGGGGGAGAGACGAGCAGTACTTC.

The chain combines TRBV10-1 with TRBJ2-5, with 13 bases matching TRBD2. The V gene end was trimmed by 11 bases and the J gene end by 3 bases; junction bases not matched to a gene: 3. Germline-derived CDR1 and CDR2 are WNHNN and SYGVQD (reference sequence). The CDR3 sequence is 13 residues long. The CDR3 loop reads CAGGTSGEETQYF. DNA for the CDR3: TGCGCCGGAGGGACTAGCGGGGAAGAGACCCAGTACTTC.

The chain employs TRBV4-1 and TRBJ2-5; TRBD1 agrees at 7 bases. Per the germline V gene, CDR1 is MGHRA and CDR2 is YSYEKL. This CDR3 has 16 amino acids. V was clipped by 0 bases and J by 2 bases; unmatched bases: 6. Here the CDR3 reads CASSQDPLTGQETQYF. As DNA, the CDR3 is TGCGCCAGCAGCCAAGATCCCCTGACAGGGCAAGAGACCCAGTACTTC.

The chain is built from TRBV29-1 and TRBJ2-7; D unresolved. V lost 7 bases to trimming and J lost 3 bases, with 10 bases between them. The CDR3 is 11 residues long. Germline lookup yields CDR1 SQVTM and CDR2 ANQGSEA. CDR3 DNA: TGCAGCGCCCTTGAGGACTACGAGCAGTACTTC. Translated: CSALEDYEQYF.

Only a few counts were recorded for this clone. The gene calls are TRBV10-1 and TRBJ1-2, with a possible D match to TRBD1 (5 bases). Deletions cut 2 bases from V and 4 bases from J, with 8 bases between. The germline CDR1 and CDR2 sequences are WNHNN and SYGVQD (reference sequence). This CDR3 has 13 residues. CDR3 DNA sequence: TGCGCCAGCAGTGAGGACAGTTCCTATGGCTACACCTTC. Amino acids: CASSEDSSYGYTF.

This chain links TRBV2 with TRBJ1-4, with D possibly TRBD1 on 5 matching bases. V shed 5 bases and J shed 3 bases, with 13 bases lying between them. CDR3 length equals 15 residues. From germline, CDR1 is SNHLY and CDR2 FYNNEI. CDR3 sequence (DNA): TGTGCCAGCAGTACCCAAGGGGTTTCTAATGAAAAACTGTTTTTT. This encodes CASSTQGVSNEKLFF.

This rearrangement joins TRBV27 to TRBJ1-6; no clear D. Germline assignment: CDR1 MNHEY and CDR2 SMNVEV (reference sequence). V lost 2 bases and J lost 8, with 10 bases in between. This CDR3 has 14 residues. This chain's CDR3 is CASSLRVPYSPLHF. The DNA for the CDR3 is TGTGCCAGCAGTTTACGGGTTCCCTATTCACCCCTCCACTTT.

The genes are TRBV21-1 and TRBJ2-7; the listed D gene, TRBD1, was not tested against the DNA. TRBV21-1 is termed a pseudogene. This CDR3 region has 15 residues. The CDR3 sequence: CASSSGQGTVYEQYF. The CDR3 DNA is TGTGCCAGCAGCTCGGGACAGGGGACGGTGTACGAGCAGTACTTC.

The chain is built from TRBV15 and TRBJ1-1; D ambiguous. The CDR3 contains 14 residues. The V end lost 0 bases, the J end lost 5 bases, and 10 bases lay between the germline ends. CDR1 is LNHNV and CDR2 is YYDKDF in the germline V gene (reference sequence). The CDR3, as DNA: TGTGCCACCAGCAGAGATCGCGGGGTTACTGAAGCTTTCTTT. It specifies CATSRDRGVTEAFF.

V is TRBV15 and J is TRBJ1-3; 9 bases agree with TRBD1. The V segment lost 5 bases and the J segment 4 bases; nucleotides outside the gene matches: 15. CDR1 LNHNV and CDR2 YYDKDF come from the germline V gene (reference sequence). The CDR3 is 18 amino acids. CDR3: CATSFTRRTGGSGNTIYF. In DNA form, the CDR3 reads TGTGCCACCAGCTTTACGAGAAGAACAGGGGGCTCGGGAAACACCATATATTTT.

The rearrangement joins TRBV5-1 to TRBJ2-3, with 14 bases identical to TRBD2. The V segment lost 4 bases and the J segment 4 bases; nucleotides outside the gene matches: 2. Germline-derived CDR1 and CDR2 are SGHRS and YFSETQ. This CDR3 is built from 15 residues. CDR3 sequence: CASSPGLAGADTQYF. The DNA for the CDR3 is TGCGCCAGCAGCCCGGGACTAGCGGGAGCAGATACGCAGTATTTT.

This sequence joins TRBV4-1 and TRBJ2-2; 7 positions match TRBD1. The CDR3 loop spans 16 amino acids. V shed 4 bases and J 5 bases; nucleotides not matched to a gene: 10. Germline CDR1 is MGHRA and CDR2 is YSYEKL. Here the CDR3 DNA reads TGCGCCAGCAGCCTCCGAAGGGGGCTTGGGACCGGGGAGCTGTTTTTT. It codes for CASSLRRGLGTGELFF.

DNA of the CDR3: TGTGCCTGGAGTGAGGGCAGGGGCACAGATACGCAGTATTTT. This gives the protein CAWSEGRGTDTQYF. V gene TRBV30 combines with J gene TRBJ2-3; D may be TRBD1 (5 bases). Deletions cut 1 base from V and 1 base from J, with 9 bases between. Germline V lookup: CDR1 GTSNPN, CDR2 SVGIG (reference sequence). This CDR3 is built from 14 residues.

This clone was observed a few times. The rearrangement uses TRBV7-9 and TRBJ1-2, with a tentative D call TRBD1 (6 bases). Trimming pared 1 base from V and 11 bases from J, leaving 14 bases between. Per germline, CDR1 SEHNR and CDR2 FQNEAQ (reference sequence). This CDR3 spans 13 amino acids. The CDR3 DNA follows: TGTGCCAGCAGCTTAGGGACGGCCCAGGGGTACACCTTC. Translating gives CASSLGTAQGYTF.

This clone was seen once. The rearrangement uses TRBV6-6 and TRBJ1-3, with 9 bases matching TRBD1. V was pared by 6 bases and J by 4 bases, with 4 bases of the junction left unmatched. The CDR3 consists of 14 residues. Germline V gene lookup returns CDR1 MNHNY and CDR2 SVGAGI (reference sequence). The CDR3 protein is CASSPGTGGNTIYF. CDR3 coding DNA: TGTGCCAGCAGCCCCGGGACAGGGGGAAACACCATATATTTT.

Remarks on this clone: The junction and the germline gene differ at one end; a read error may be behind it. This chain links TRBV7-9 with TRBJ1-1, with 7 bases that match TRBD1. Germline V CDR1 and CDR2: SEHNR, FQNEAQ (reference sequence). The CDR3 is made up of 14 amino acids. The CDR3 spells CSSSTQGVDTEAFF. The CDR3 DNA reads as TGTTCCAGCAGCACCCAGGGGGTGGACACTGAAGCTTTCTTT.

The rearrangement links TRBV7-9 to TRBJ2-7; TRBD1 is a possible D gene (6 bases). Trimming cost V 5 bases and J 6 bases, with 11 bases left between them. Germline V lookup: CDR1 SEHNR, CDR2 FQNEAQ (reference sequence). The CDR3 is 12 amino acids. In DNA, the CDR3 is TGTGCCAGCAGCAACAGACAGGTCGAGCAGTACTTC. It codes for CASSNRQVEQYF.

The V and J genes are TRBV2 and TRBJ2-1, with 13 bases lining up with TRBD2. After removal of 6 bases from V and 10 bases from J, the junction contained 9 bases not matched to a gene. The CDR3 length is 15 residues. Germline lookup yields CDR1 SNHLY and CDR2 FYNNEI. DNA for the CDR3: TGTGCCAGCAGACAGACTAGCGGGAGGTTGGGGGAGCAGTTCTTC. Encoded protein: CASRQTSGRLGEQFF. The whole variable domain, remainder taken from reference TRBV2 and TRBJ2-1, is EPEVTQTPSHQVTQMGQEVILRCVPISNHLYFYWYRQILGQKVEFLVSFYNNEISEKSEIFDDQFSVERPDGSNFTLKIRSTKLEDSAMYFCASRQTSGRLGEQFFGPGTRLTVL.

V is TRBV27 and J is TRBJ2-1; 7 nucleotides line up with TRBD2. The germline gives CDR1 MNHEY, CDR2 SMNVEV (reference sequence). The junction had 7 bases not matched to a gene; V was cut back by 4 bases and J by 7 bases. The CDR3 length is 14 residues. The CDR3 is CASSWGEGGNEQFF. For the CDR3, the DNA is TGTGCCAGCAGTTGGGGGGAGGGCGGAAATGAGCAGTTCTTC.

The J gene is TRBJ1-6, the V gene TRBV5-6; D might be TRBD1 (5 bases). The V gene lost 4 bases and the J gene lost 6 bases, with 17 bases spanning the gap. The germline CDR1 and CDR2 sequences are SGHDT and YYEEEE. This CDR3 comprises 16 residues. The CDR3 bases are TGTGCCAGCAGCCCATGGCTGGGGCGCCTTAATTCACCCCTCCACTTT. The encoded protein is CASSPWLGRLNSPLHF. The variable domain in full, with the rest retrieved from reference TRBV5-6 and TRBJ1-6, is DAGVTQSPTHLIKTRGQQVTLRCSPKSGHDTVSWYQQALGQGPQFIFQYYEEEERQRGNFPDRFSGHQFPNYSSELNVNALLLGDSALYLCASSPWLGRLNSPLHFGNGTRLTVT.

This chain links TRBV27 with TRBJ1-2; D not certain. Germline CDR1 and CDR2: MNHEY and SMNVEV (reference sequence). Trimming removed 3 bases at V and 4 bases at J, with 18 bases between. CDR3 length equals 16 residues. DNA of the CDR3: TGTGCCAGCAGTTTTAAGTGGGCAGGATCGAGCTATGGCTACACCTTC. Translation: CASSFKWAGSSYGYTF.

CDR3 sequence (DNA): TGTGCCAGCAGCCCGACGGACAGGGCCTATGGCTACACCTTC. Translating it yields CASSPTDRAYGYTF. The chain combines TRBV7-9 with TRBJ1-2, with TRBD1 matching over 8 bases. The CDR3 extends over 14 amino acids. V was pared by 5 bases and J by 4 bases, with 6 bases of the junction left unmatched. Germline CDR1 SEHNR, CDR2 FQNEAQ (reference sequence).